The present entry profiles one T cell receptor (beta chain) with its context. No antigen is known for it. No base quality information exists; no much larger clone differs at one position. The donors belonged to the validation cohort of about 120 subjects, which was separate from the roughly 670-subject first cohort. The sample originates from a study of cytomegalovirus exposure and HLA in healthy donors (dated by TCRdb to about 2017). Notes on the research overall: A later analysis indicated that the 120 or so validation repertoires were generated on the platform also employed for the approximately 700 repertoires of the first cohort. In addition to the first cohort of 666 subjects, a separate validation cohort of 120 different subjects was used. High-throughput TCR immunosequencing, statistical association of individual TCRs with disease status, and machine learning were combined to predict cytomegalovirus infection status. The aim of the study was to test whether cataloging public T cell receptors could identify signatures of past pathogen exposure. Points the paper makes about the study in general: Of the cluster scores, roughly 95% were above 0 in a later analysis, which found that TCRs clustered in the first cohort also tended to co-occur in the approximately 110 validation repertoires. Across donors, most TCR sequences were observed very rarely, whereas some public TCRs were present in many individuals. The authors suggested that the approach could potentially be extended to other disease states and immunological phenotypes. The classifier was reported to diagnose cytomegalovirus status with high specificity and sensitivity in both the original cohort and the validation cohort. A later analysis had no HLA typing for the validation cohort, so co-occurrence there was scored across all 110 or so repertoires. A few of the identified cytomegalovirus-associated TCR beta chains were confirmed in vitro to be specific for cytomegalovirus antigens. The study gave a list of more than 150 TCR beta chains associated with cytomegalovirus.

The protocol used for the library was the immunoSEQ multiplex PCR assay. From the authors' description of their analysis: A statistical classification framework was built to diagnose cytomegalovirus status from the catalog of TCR beta chain sequences. Sourced from immuneACCESS, this table was stored by TCRdb with only in-frame sequences that have V and J called. A share of the clones is absent; for the studies checked, an unresolved V gene accounts for under half, and the remainder has no known explanation. V, J and clone size are taken as reported in that table, and D and trimming were inferred from the DNA itself. The sample profile shows about 43,000 clones; about 93% of them were found once. Approximately 5.4% of the sample is in the top ten clones. For CDR1 and CDR2, the germline V gene lists MNHNS and SASEGT. The CDR3, from cysteine to phenylalanine, totals 14 residues. Of all the DNA, just the CDR3 is kept, 42 bases in frame from base 1. V trim: 6 bases; J trim: 5 bases; unmatched bases: 9.

This receptor chain uses TRBV6-1 and TRBJ2-5, and TRBD2 matches 7 of the central bases. This TCR was recovered from a man between 18 and 29 years old in good health and CMV-seronegative. The sample comprised PBMCs. The sequenced DNA is TGTGCCAGCAGGTTCGCGGGAGAGTATGAGACCCAGTACTTC. Its amino acids are CASRFAGEYETQYF.